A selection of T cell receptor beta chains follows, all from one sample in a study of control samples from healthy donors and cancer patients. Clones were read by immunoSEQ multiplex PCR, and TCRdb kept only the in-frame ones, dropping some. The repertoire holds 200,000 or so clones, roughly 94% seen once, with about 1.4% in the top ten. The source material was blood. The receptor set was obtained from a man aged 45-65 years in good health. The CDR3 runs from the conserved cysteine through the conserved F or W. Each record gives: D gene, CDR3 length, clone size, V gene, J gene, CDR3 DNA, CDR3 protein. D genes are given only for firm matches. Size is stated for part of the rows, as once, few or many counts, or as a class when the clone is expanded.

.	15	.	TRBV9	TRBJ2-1	TGTGCCAGCAGCGTAGATCCAGAGTCCTACAATGAGCAGTTCTTC	CASSVDPESYNEQFF
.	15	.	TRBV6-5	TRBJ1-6	TGTGCCAGCAGTTACTCGTGGGGAGGGGATTCACCCCTCCACTTT	CASSYSWGGDSPLHF
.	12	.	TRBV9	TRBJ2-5	TGTGCCAGCAGCGACTTCCAAGAGACCCAGTACTTC	CASSDFQETQYF
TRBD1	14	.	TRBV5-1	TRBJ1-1	TGCGCCAGCAGCGGAGGGACAGAAAACACTGAAGCTTTCTTT	CASSGGTENTEAFF
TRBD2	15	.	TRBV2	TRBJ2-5	TGTGCCAGCACAAAGTCTAGCGGGGGGCAAGAGACCCAGTACTTC	CASTKSSGGQETQYF
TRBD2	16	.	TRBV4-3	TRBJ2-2	TGCGCCAGCAGCCGGTTGGAGCGGGGGCACACCGGGGAGCTGTTTTTT	CASSRLERGHTGELFF
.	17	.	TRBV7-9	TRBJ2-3	TGTGCCAGCAGCTTAGCCGCTAAACAGGGTCCCACAGATACGCAGTATTTT	CASSLAAKQGPTDTQYF
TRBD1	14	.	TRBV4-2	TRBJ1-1	TGTGCCAGCAGCCAAGTAATGACAGGGGGCGAAGCTTTCTTT	CASSQVMTGGEAFF
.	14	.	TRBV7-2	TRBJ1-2	TGTGCCAGCAGCTTAGTTTCCGGGACACCTGGCTACACCTTC	CASSLVSGTPGYTF
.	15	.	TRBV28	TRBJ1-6	TGTGCCAGCAGTTGGGACAATTCGTATAATTCACCCCTCCACTTT	CASSWDNSYNSPLHF
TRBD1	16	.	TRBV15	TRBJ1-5	TGTGCCACCAGCGGGGAGGGACAGGACCTTGGGCAGCCCCAGCATTTT	CATSGEGQDLGQPQHF
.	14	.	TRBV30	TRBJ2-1	TGTGCCTGGATTCAGCGGGCCACATACAATGAGCAGTTCTTC	CAWIQRATYNEQFF
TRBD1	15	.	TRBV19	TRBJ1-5	TGTGCCAGTACCTATACAGGGGTTAGCAATCAGCCCCAGCATTTT	CASTYTGVSNQPQHF
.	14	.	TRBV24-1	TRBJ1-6	TGTGCCACCAGTGATGGGACGGAGAATTCACCCCTCCACTTT	CATSDGTENSPLHF
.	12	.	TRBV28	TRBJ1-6	TGTGCCAGTAGGACATCAGGGTCACCCCTCCACTTT	CASRTSGSPLHF
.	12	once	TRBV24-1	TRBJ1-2	TGTGCCACCAGTGATCGGGCCTATGGCTACACCTTC	CATSDRAYGYTF
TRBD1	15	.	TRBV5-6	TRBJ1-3	TGTGCCAGCAGCTTCGGACAGGGTGCCGGAAACACCATATATTTT	CASSFGQGAGNTIYF
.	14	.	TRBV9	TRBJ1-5	TGTGCCAGCAGCGTAGGTTATAGCAATCAGCCCCAGCATTTT	CASSVGYSNQPQHF
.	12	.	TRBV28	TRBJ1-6	TGTGCCAGCAGCCAGGTTCGGAGGCCCCTCCACTTT	CASSQVRRPLHF
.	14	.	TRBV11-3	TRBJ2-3	TGTGCCAGCAGCCCAGGGCGGGGAACAGATACGCAGTATTTT	CASSPGRGTDTQYF
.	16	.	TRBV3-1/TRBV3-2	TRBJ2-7	TGTGCCAGCAGCCAAGGTTGGTCCCCTTTAACCTACGAGCAGTACTTC	CASSQGWSPLTYEQYF
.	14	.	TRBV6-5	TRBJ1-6	TGTGCCAGCAGTTTGTCTGTCCGGGATTCACCCCTCCACTTT	CASSLSVRDSPLHF
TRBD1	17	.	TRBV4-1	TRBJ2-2	TGCGCCAGCAGCCAATTCGAAACAGGGGATTTCTCCGGGGAGCTGTTTTTT	CASSQFETGDFSGELFF
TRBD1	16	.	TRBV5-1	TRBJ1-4	TGCGCCAGCAGCCTAATAGACAGGGGGCAATCTGAAAAACTGTTTTTT	CASSLIDRGQSEKLFF
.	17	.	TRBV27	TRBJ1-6	TGTGCCAGCAGTCCCCAGGTTGGGGGCCACGTCGGTTCACCCCTCCACTTT	CASSPQVGGHVGSPLHF
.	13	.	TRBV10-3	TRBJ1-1	TGTGCCATCAGTGAGGGAATGAACACTGAAGCTTTCTTT	CAISEGMNTEAFF
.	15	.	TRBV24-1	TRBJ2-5	TGTGCCACCAGTGAGGTGGGGACACCAACAGGGACCCAGTACTTC	CATSEVGTPTGTQYF
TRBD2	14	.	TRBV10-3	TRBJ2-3	TGTGCCATCAGCCCGGGGGGGAGCACAGATACGCAGTATTTT	CAISPGGSTDTQYF
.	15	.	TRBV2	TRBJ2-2	TGTGCCAGCAGTGAAGTGACAGATAGCACCGGGGAGCTGTTTTTT	CASSEVTDSTGELFF
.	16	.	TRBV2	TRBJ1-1	TGTGCCAGCAGTAGCCTACCGGGACCTCGGGGGGGTGAAGCTTTCTTT	CASSSLPGPRGGEAFF
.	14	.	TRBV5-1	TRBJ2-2	TGCGCCAGCAGGGATAGTTTCAACACCGGGGAGCTGTTTTTT	CASRDSFNTGELFF
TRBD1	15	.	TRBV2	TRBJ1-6	TGTGCCAGCAGTGAAGTTGGGACAGGGTCCTCACCCCTCCACTTT	CASSEVGTGSSPLHF
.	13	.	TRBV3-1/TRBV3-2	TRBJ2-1	TGTGCCAGCAGCCCCCTCGGAGGGAATGAGCAGTTCTTC	CASSPLGGNEQFF
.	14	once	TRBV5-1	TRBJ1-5	TGCGCCAGCAGAGAAGGGGTTGGCAATCAGCCCCAGCATTTT	CASREGVGNQPQHF
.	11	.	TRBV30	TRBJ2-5	TGTGCCTGGAATGGGGGGGAGACCCAGTACTTC	CAWNGGETQYF
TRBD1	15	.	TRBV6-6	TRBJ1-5	TGTGCCAGCACCCATATCGAGGGGGCACATCAGCCCCAGCATTTT	CASTHIEGAHQPQHF
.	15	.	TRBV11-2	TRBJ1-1	TGTGCCAGCAGCTTAGTTGGGGGGGCCAACACTGAAGCTTTCTTT	CASSLVGGANTEAFF
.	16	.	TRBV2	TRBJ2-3	TGTGCCAGCAGTGGGAGGCCGGGACAAAGCACAGATACGCAGTATTTT	CASSGRPGQSTDTQYF
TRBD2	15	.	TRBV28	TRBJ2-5	TGTGCCAGCAGTCATTCAACTAGCGGGTACGGGACCCAGTACTTC	CASSHSTSGYGTQYF
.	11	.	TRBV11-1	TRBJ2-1	TGTGCCAGCAGGAAATCCAATGAGCAGTTCTTC	CASRKSNEQFF
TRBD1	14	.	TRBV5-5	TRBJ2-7	TGTGCCAGCAACTACGGACAGGGAACGATCGAGCAGTACTTC	CASNYGQGTIEQYF
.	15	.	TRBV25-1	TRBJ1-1	TGTGCCAGCAGTGAGCCCAGGGAAGGGGACACTGAAGCTTTCTTT	CASSEPREGDTEAFF